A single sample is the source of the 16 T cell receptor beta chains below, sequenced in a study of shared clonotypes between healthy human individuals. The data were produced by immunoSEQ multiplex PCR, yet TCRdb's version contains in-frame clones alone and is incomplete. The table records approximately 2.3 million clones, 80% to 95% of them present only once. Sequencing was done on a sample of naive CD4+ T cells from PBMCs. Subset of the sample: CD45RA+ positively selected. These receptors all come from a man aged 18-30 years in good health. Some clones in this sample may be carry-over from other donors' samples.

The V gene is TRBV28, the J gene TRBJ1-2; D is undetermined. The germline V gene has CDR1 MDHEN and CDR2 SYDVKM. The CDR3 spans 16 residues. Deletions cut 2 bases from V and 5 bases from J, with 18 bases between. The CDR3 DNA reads TGTGCCAGCAGTTTAATCGCGGACTCACTTGGGTATGGCTACACCTTC. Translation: CASSLIADSLGYGYTF.

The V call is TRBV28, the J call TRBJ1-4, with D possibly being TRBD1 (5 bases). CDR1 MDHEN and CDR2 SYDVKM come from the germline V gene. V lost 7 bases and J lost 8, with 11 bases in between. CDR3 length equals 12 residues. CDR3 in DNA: TGTGCCAGCATGGGGGGGAACGAAAAACTGTTTTTT. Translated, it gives CASMGGNEKLFF.

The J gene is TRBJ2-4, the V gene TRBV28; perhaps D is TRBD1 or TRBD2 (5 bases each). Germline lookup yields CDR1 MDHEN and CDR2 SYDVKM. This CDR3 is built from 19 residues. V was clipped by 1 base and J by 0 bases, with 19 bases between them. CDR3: CASSLSVGGAKPAKNIQYF. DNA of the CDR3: TGTGCCAGCAGTTTATCCGTTGGGGGAGCCAAACCAGCCAAAAACATTCAGTACTTC.

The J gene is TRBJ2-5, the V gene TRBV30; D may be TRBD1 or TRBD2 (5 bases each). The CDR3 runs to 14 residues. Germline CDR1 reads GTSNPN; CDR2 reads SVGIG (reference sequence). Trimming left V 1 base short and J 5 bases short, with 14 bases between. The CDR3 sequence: CAWSGFWGSETQYF. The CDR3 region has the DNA TGTGCCTGGAGTGGATTTTGGGGGTCGGAGACCCAGTACTTC.

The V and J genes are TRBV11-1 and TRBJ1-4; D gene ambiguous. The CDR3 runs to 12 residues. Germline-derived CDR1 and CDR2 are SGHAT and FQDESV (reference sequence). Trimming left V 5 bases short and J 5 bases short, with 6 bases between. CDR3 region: CASSPDNEKLFF. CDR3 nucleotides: TGTGCCAGCAGCCCTGACAATGAAAAACTGTTTTTT.

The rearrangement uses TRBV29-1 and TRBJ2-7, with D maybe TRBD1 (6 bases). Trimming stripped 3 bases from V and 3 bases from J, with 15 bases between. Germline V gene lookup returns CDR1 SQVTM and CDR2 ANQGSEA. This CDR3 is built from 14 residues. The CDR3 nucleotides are TGCAGCGTTGAGGTTCCCCGGGGACACTACGAGCAGTACTTC. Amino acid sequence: CSVEVPRGHYEQYF.

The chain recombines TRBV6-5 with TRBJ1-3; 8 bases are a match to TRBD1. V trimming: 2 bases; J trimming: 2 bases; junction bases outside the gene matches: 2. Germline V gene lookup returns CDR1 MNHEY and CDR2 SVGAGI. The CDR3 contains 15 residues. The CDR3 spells CASSYGTGAGNTIYF. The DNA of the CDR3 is TGTGCCAGCAGTTACGGGACAGGAGCTGGAAACACCATATATTTT.

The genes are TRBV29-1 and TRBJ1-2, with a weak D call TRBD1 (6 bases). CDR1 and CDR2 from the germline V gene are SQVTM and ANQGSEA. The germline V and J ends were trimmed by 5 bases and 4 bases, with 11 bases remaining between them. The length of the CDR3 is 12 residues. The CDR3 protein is CSVLGGSYGYTF. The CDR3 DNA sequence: TGCAGCGTTCTAGGGGGTAGCTATGGCTACACCTTC.

The CDR3 loop reads CASSVSPNTEAFF. CDR3 in DNA: TGTGCCAGCAGCGTAAGTCCGAACACTGAAGCTTTCTTT. The rearrangement joins TRBV9 to TRBJ1-1; D not certain. The CDR3 is made up of 13 amino acids. Germline V gene lookup returns CDR1 SGDLS and CDR2 YYNGEE. The V gene lost 1 base and the J gene lost 1 base, with 5 bases spanning the gap. Based on the CDR3 plus reference TRBV9 and TRBJ1-1, the full variable domain is DSGVTQTPKHLITATGQRVTLRCSPRSGDLSVYWYQQSLDQGLQFLIQYYNGEERAKGNILERFSAQQFPDLHSELNLSSLELGDSALYFCASSVSPNTEAFFGQGTRLTVV.

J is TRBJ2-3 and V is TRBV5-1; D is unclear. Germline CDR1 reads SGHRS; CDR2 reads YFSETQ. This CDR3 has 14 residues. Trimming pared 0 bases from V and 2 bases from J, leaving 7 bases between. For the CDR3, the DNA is TGCGCCAGCAGCTTGGCCCTAGACACAGATACGCAGTATTTT. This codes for CASSLALDTDTQYF.

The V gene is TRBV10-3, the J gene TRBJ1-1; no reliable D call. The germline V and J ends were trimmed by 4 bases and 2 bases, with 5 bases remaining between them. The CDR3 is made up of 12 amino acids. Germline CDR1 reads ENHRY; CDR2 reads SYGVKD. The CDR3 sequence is CAISVSNTEAFF. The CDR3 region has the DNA TGTGCCATCAGTGTTTCTAACACTGAAGCTTTCTTT.

The CDR3 nucleotides read TGTGCCAGCAGCCGCCCCCTCCACAGGGGAGGATATGGCTACACCTTC. As protein: CASSRPLHRGGYGYTF. This chain uses TRBV28 with TRBJ1-2; 7 bases map to TRBD1. This CDR3 has 16 amino acids. Germline CDR1 reads MDHEN; CDR2 reads SYDVKM. V lost 6 bases, J lost 5 bases, and 15 bases stayed unmatched.

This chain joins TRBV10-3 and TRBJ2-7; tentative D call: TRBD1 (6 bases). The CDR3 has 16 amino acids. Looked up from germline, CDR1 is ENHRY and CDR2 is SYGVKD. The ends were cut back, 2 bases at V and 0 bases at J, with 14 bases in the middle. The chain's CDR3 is CAISEPRTASSYEQYF. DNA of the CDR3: TGTGCCATCAGTGAGCCCCGGACAGCCAGCTCCTACGAGCAGTACTTC.

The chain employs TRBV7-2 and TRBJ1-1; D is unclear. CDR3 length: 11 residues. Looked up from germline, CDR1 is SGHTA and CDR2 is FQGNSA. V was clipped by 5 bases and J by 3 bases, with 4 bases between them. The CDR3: CASSPDTEAFF. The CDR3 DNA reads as TGTGCCAGCAGCCCGGACACTGAAGCTTTCTTT.

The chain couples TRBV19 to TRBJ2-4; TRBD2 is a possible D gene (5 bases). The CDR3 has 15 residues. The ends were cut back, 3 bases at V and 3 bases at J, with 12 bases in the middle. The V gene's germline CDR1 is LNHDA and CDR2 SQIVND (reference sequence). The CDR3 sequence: CASSISGMGKNIQYF. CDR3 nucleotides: TGTGCCAGTAGTATTTCCGGGATGGGCAAAAACATTCAGTACTTC. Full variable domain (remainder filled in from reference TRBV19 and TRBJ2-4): DGGITQSPKYLFRKEGQNVTLSCEQNLNHDAMYWYRQDPGQGLRLIYYSQIVNDFQKGDIAEGYSVSREKKESFPLTVTSAQKNPTAFYLCASSISGMGKNIQYFGAGTRLSVL.

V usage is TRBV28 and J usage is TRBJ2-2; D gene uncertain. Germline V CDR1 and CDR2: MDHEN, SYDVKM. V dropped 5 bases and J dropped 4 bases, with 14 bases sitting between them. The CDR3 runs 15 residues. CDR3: CASSPLYEPTGELFF. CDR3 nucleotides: TGTGCCAGCAGTCCTCTATATGAACCCACCGGGGAGCTGTTTTTT.